The 5 T cell receptor beta chains below all came from one sample that was sequenced in a study of shared clonotypes between healthy human individuals. Only in-frame clones appear in the TCRdb table, and some are missing; sequencing was by immunoSEQ multiplex PCR. The sample contains approximately 2.1 million clones, over 85% of which appear only once. Sequencing input: naive CD4+ T cells from PBMCs. Subset given: CD45RA+ positively selected. Every receptor here comes from a man aged 18 to 29 in good health. Some clones in this sample may be carry-over from other donors' samples.

This clone was detected only once. The gene calls are TRBV6-1 and TRBJ2-5; D possibly corresponds to TRBD2 (6 bases). Trimming stripped 2 bases from V and 0 bases from J, with 13 bases between. The CDR3 length is 16 residues. Germline CDR1 is MNHNS and CDR2 is SASEGT. CDR3 region: CASSEYPGVYQETQYF. In DNA form, the CDR3 reads TGTGCCAGCAGTGAATACCCGGGGGTCTACCAAGAGACCCAGTACTTC.

The chain links TRBV9 to TRBJ2-3; D possibly matches TRBD1 or TRBD2 (5 bases each). Germline CDR1 and CDR2: SGDLS and YYNGEE. V was cut by 3 bases and J by 0 bases, with 11 bases left in between. This CDR3 has 15 amino acids. The CDR3 here is CASSGGSGSTDTQYF. For the CDR3, the DNA is TGTGCCAGCAGCGGGGGGAGCGGAAGCACAGATACGCAGTATTTT.

About this clone: This CDR3 is also generated by other DNA sequences in the sample. This chain connects TRBV7-3 to TRBJ2-2; tentatively, D is TRBD1 (5 bases). The CDR3 sequence is 14 residues long. V was cut by 1 base and J by 6 bases, with 9 bases left in between. Germline V lookup: CDR1 SGHTA, CDR2 FQGTGA. The CDR3 sequence is CASSLISGPGELFF. The CDR3 DNA sequence: TGTGCCAGCAGCTTAATCTCAGGGCCCGGGGAGCTGTTTTTT.

V and J are TRBV7-9 and TRBJ1-1, with unresolved D. This CDR3 has 14 residues. Germline CDR1 reads SEHNR; CDR2 reads FQNEAQ (reference sequence). Trimming shortened V by 2 bases and J by 4 bases, and 11 bases separated the two germline ends. In nucleotides, the CDR3 is TGTGCCAGCAGCTTAAAGGTCCTCACCACTGAAGCTTTCTTT. This codes for CASSLKVLTTEAFF.

This chain uses TRBV6-1 with TRBJ1-4; D may be TRBD1 (5 bases). Per germline, CDR1 MNHNS and CDR2 SASEGT. Trimming removed 0 bases at V and 8 bases at J, with 19 bases between. This CDR3 is built from 17 residues. The DNA of the CDR3 is TGTGCCAGCAGTGAAGCTCCTATCGGGACTTCAGGAGAAAAACTGTTTTTT. This gives the protein CASSEAPIGTSGEKLFF.